The rows below give T cell receptor beta chains drawn from one sample of a study of read filtering for tumor transcriptome and immune sequencing. TCRdb re-analysed the reads in MiXCR, keeping a single row per CDR3 protein. The sample includes some 140,000 distinct CDR3 sequences, 13% of them seen just once. The sequenced material came from a population of CD138-negative cells sorted from bone marrow. The receptors here all came from a donor aged 40 or older with multiple myeloma. Both conserved end residues are part of each CDR3. A D gene is named only where the DNA matches it firmly. Size is omitted from some rows. Given values are once, few, many or a class for expanded clones.

v_gene	abundance	j_gene	d_gene	CDR3nt	CDR3aa
TRBV6-1	many	TRBJ2-7	TRBD2	TGTGCCAGCAGCCCCCATATAGCGGGAGGGCCCTACGAGCAGTACTTC	CASSPHIAGGPYEQYF
TRBV9	.	TRBJ2-7	TRBD2	TGTGCCAGCGGGGGACTAGCGGAGAACGAGCAGTACTTC	CASGGLAENEQYF
TRBV6-1	many	TRBJ1-2	.	TGTGCCAGCAGTGGGCAGAAAGGCTACACCTTC	CASSGQKGYTF
TRBV4-1	many	TRBJ2-2	TRBD2	TGCGCCAGCAGTCTAACGGGACTAGCGCCCAAGACCGGGGAGCTGTTTTTT	CASSLTGLAPKTGELFF
TRBV6-2/TRBV6-3	.	TRBJ1-5	.	TGTGCCAGCAGTCATAATAGCGGTCAGCCCCAGCATTTT	CASSHNSGQPQHF
TRBV21-1	once	TRBJ2-5	.	TGTGCCAGCAGCACCAGGGACTGGAGGCAAGAGACCCAGTACTTC	CASSTRDWRQETQYF
TRBV29-1	many	TRBJ1-1	.	TGCAGCGTTGCGGGGGGGGCGCGCACTGAAGCTTTCTTT	CSVAGGARTEAFF
TRBV7-2	many	TRBJ2-1	.	TGTGCCAGCAGTCCGACTATGAGCTCCTACAATGAGCAGTTCTTC	CASSPTMSSYNEQFF
TRBV20-1	many	TRBJ2-1	TRBD2	TGCGGTGCCACCGGGACTAGCGGGCCCCAGCAGTTCTTC	CGATGTSGPQQFF
TRBV9	many	TRBJ2-3	.	TGTGCCAGCAGCGCCGATGCGCGGGATGGGGCAGATACGCAGTATTTT	CASSADARDGADTQYF
TRBV7-2	many	TRBJ1-2	TRBD1	TGTGCCAGCAGCTTCAGACAGGGGGCATTAGATGGCTACACCTTC	CASSFRQGALDGYTF
TRBV12-3/TRBV12-4	many	TRBJ1-4	.	TGTGCCAGCAGGCGTTCCGACCGCCCGGGGGAAAAACTGTTTTTT	CASRRSDRPGEKLFF
TRBV10-3	many	TRBJ2-1	TRBD2	TGTGCCATCAGTGAGAGACTAGCGGGTGAGCAGTTCTTC	CAISERLAGEQFF
TRBV16	many	TRBJ2-7	TRBD1	TGTGCCAGCAGCCAATCGATACAGGGGCCTATGAAGCAGTACTTC	CASSQSIQGPMKQYF
TRBV9	many	TRBJ2-2	.	TGTGCCAGCAGCGTAGCGGCCCAAACCAACACCGGGGAGCTGTTTTTT	CASSVAAQTNTGELFF
TRBV2	many	TRBJ2-5	.	TGTGCCAGCGACGGACAGTACCAAGAGACCCAGTACTTC	CASDGQYQETQYF
TRBV19	many	TRBJ2-7	.	TGTGCCAGTAGTATTGGGGGTTCCTACGAGCAGTACTTC	CASSIGGSYEQYF
TRBV19	few	TRBJ2-1	.	TGTGCCAGTAGTGGCTTTTCTAGTCACTCCTACAATGAGCAGTTCTTC	CASSGFSSHSYNEQFF
TRBV6-6	.	TRBJ2-3	TRBD1	TGTGCCAGCAGTGCCGGGACAGGGCGCACAGATACGCAGTATTTT	CASSAGTGRTDTQYF
TRBV20-1	few	TRBJ2-7	TRBD2	TGCAGTGCTATCCCTAGCGGCAACTACGAGCAGTACTTC	CSAIPSGNYEQYF
TRBV29-1	many	TRBJ2-2	.	TGCAGCGTTGTCTTCACCGGGGAGCTGTTTTTT	CSVVFTGELFF
TRBV12-3/TRBV12-4	.	TRBJ1-6	TRBD1	TGTGCCAGCAGTTTTCTCGCAGGGGGTAATTCACCCCTCCACTTT	CASSFLAGGNSPLHF
TRBV6-5	many	TRBJ2-2	TRBD1	TGTGCCAGCAGACCCAGGGGACAGTACACCGGGGAGCTGTTTTTT	CASRPRGQYTGELFF
TRBV10-1	few	TRBJ1-5	.	TGCGCCAGCAGCCCGGTTCCGGACGAGCCCCAGCATTTT	CASSPVPDEPQHF
TRBV6-2/TRBV6-3	many	TRBJ2-1	.	TGTGCCAGCAGCCCGATCCGCAATGAGCAGTTCTTC	CASSPIRNEQFF
TRBV7-6	many	TRBJ2-1	.	TGTGCCAGCAGCTTAGTGGTTCTGAGCTCCTACAATGAGCAGTTCTTC	CASSLVVLSSYNEQFF
TRBV12-3/TRBV12-4	many	TRBJ1-2	TRBD1	TGTGCCAGCAGCCTTTCCCCGGGACAGGGGTTTGATGGCTACACCTTC	CASSLSPGQGFDGYTF
TRBV6-2/TRBV6-3	many	TRBJ2-7	.	TGTGCCAGCAGTTACCTAGCGAGACCGGACGAGCAGTACTTC	CASSYLARPDEQYF
TRBV13	.	TRBJ1-3	.	TGTGCCAGCAGCTCCTGGGTCTCTGGAAACACCATATATTTT	CASSSWVSGNTIYF
TRBV15	many	TRBJ1-1	.	TGTGCCACCAGCACCTCCGGGACCGCCAAAGACGCTTTCTTT	CATSTSGTAKDAFF
TRBV7-6	.	TRBJ2-7	.	TGTGCCAGCGGTCCGCGGGCTCTGGGGGAGCAGTACTTC	CASGPRALGEQYF
TRBV6-6	many	TRBJ1-1	TRBD1	TGTGCCAGCACCTGGGACAGGGGGCCTAGGTTCACTGAAGCTTTCTTT	CASTWDRGPRFTEAFF
TRBV12-3/TRBV12-4	many	TRBJ2-1	TRBD2	TGTGCCAGCAGCTTGCGGACTAGCGGGATAGGAGAGGGATACAATGAGCAGTTCTTC	CASSLRTSGIGEGYNEQFF
TRBV18	.	TRBJ1-5	.	TGTGCCAGCTCACCTCCCGGGACCCCGAGGAATCAGCCCCAGCATTTT	CASSPPGTPRNQPQHF
TRBV6-5	many	TRBJ1-2	TRBD1	TGTGCCAGCAGTAACCCAGGAGGGGGCGGGAATGGCTACACCTTC	CASSNPGGGGNGYTF
TRBV10-2	once	TRBJ1-2	.	TGCGCCAGCAGCCAGGATCTGGGGGCAGGTGGCTACACCTTC	CASSQDLGAGGYTF
TRBV4-1	many	TRBJ2-2	.	TGCGCCAGCAGCCAAGATTTCTCTGGCGTCACCGGGGAGCTGTTTTTT	CASSQDFSGVTGELFF
TRBV18	many	TRBJ1-1	TRBD1	TGTGCCAGCTCGTACAGGGGTCAGGGGACGGGACAGAACACTGAAGCTTTCTTT	CASSYRGQGTGQNTEAFF
TRBV14	many	TRBJ2-1	.	TGTGCCAGCAGCCAAGATTGGGGGATTACTCCGAACAATGAGCAGTTCTTC	CASSQDWGITPNNEQFF
TRBV6-5	many	TRBJ1-2	.	TGTGCCAGCACTAGGAGGGGAAGCGGCTACACCTTC	CASTRRGSGYTF
TRBV19	many	TRBJ2-5	.	TGTGCCAGTAGTGTTGGAGGGAGCGCCCAAGAGACCCAGTACTTC	CASSVGGSAQETQYF
TRBV30	few	TRBJ2-7	TRBD1	TGTGCCTGGAGCCCAGCCGGGACAGGGCTATACGAGCAGTACTTC	CAWSPAGTGLYEQYF
TRBV18	.	TRBJ2-5	.	TGTGCCAGCTCAACTAAATTTCAACACCAAGAGACCCAGTACTTC	CASSTKFQHQETQYF
TRBV4-1	many	TRBJ1-2	TRBD1	TGCGCCAGCAGCCAAGACAGACAGGGTAACTATGGCTACACCTTC	CASSQDRQGNYGYTF
TRBV2	many	TRBJ1-1	.	TGTGCCAGCAGGGGGGGGGGGAACACTGAAGCTTTCTTT	CASRGGGNTEAFF
TRBV20-1	.	TRBJ2-7	.	TGCAGTGCTCCCAGGGGCTACGAGCAGTACTTC	CSAPRGYEQYF
TRBV30	.	TRBJ2-7	.	TGTGCCTGGACTTTACGAGAGGGATCCCCCCACGAGCAGTACTTC	CAWTLREGSPHEQYF
TRBV7-6	many	TRBJ2-1	.	TGTGCCAGCAGCCTCCGGGGGTCTAACTACAATGAGCAGTTCTTC	CASSLRGSNYNEQFF
TRBV7-8	many	TRBJ2-2	TRBD2	TGTGCCAGCAGCCAGGGACTAGCGAACACCGGGGAGCTGTTTTTT	CASSQGLANTGELFF
TRBV18	many	TRBJ1-5	TRBD1	TGTGCCAGCTCTTCCGGGACAGGGAACAATCAGCCCCAGCATTTT	CASSSGTGNNQPQHF
TRBV19	many	TRBJ2-1	TRBD2	TGTGCCAGTAGGGCGGGACTAGCGGGAGCCGATGAGCAGTTCTTC	CASRAGLAGADEQFF
TRBV11-2	many	TRBJ2-1	TRBD2	TGTGCCAGCAGCGGGGGTGGCGGGAGGGTATACAATGAGCAGTTCTTC	CASSGGGGRVYNEQFF
TRBV7-9	many	TRBJ2-1	TRBD1	TGTGCCAGCAGCCCGGAGCAGGGGGCCTCCTACAATGAGCAGTTCTTC	CASSPEQGASYNEQFF
TRBV4-1	many	TRBJ2-7	TRBD2	TGCGCCAGCAGCCAAGAAATCCTAGGCGGGGGATACGAGCAGTACTTC	CASSQEILGGGYEQYF
TRBV6-5	many	TRBJ2-7	.	TGTGCCAGCAGTTACCGGGGACAAACAAATCCGTACTTC	CASSYRGQTNPYF
TRBV3-1	many	TRBJ2-2	.	TGTGCCAGCAGCCATGGGCAGTTCGGGGAGCTGTTTTTT	CASSHGQFGELFF
TRBV29-1	many	TRBJ2-1	TRBD2	TGCAGCGTTCCTAGCGGGAGCTACAATGAGCAGTTCTTC	CSVPSGSYNEQFF